This T cell receptor beta chain was found in a study of T cell responses to AZD1222 COVID-19 vaccine. On the study more broadly: Second-dose intervals of approximately 4 or approximately 12 weeks were pooled.

Assay: immunoSEQ multiplex PCR; the TCRdb copy retains only in-frame clones and omits some. This sample has tens of thousands of clones, with roughly nine tenths found just once. Findings and caveats of the study: Repertoires were obtained only post-peak T cell response. Mapped onto spike, vaccine-associated CD4 TCRs spanned it and were dominant at 160-218 and 743-854. Within unmutated variant regions lay the reported targets of nearly half of spike-specific TCRs.

About this clone: What it recognizes is unknown.

Germline V lookup: CDR1 SGHTS, CDR2 YDEGEE. V gave up 2 bases and J gave up 0 bases, with 12 bases separating them. This CDR3 is 15 amino acids long. The clonotype comes from an adult in good health. This rearrangement joins TRBV5-8 to TRBJ2-7; D possibly matches TRBD1 or TRBD2 (6 bases each). This sample comprised peripheral blood, obtained on day 0 of AZD1222 vaccination. CDR3 region: CASSFVRGASYEQYF. In DNA, the CDR3 is TGTGCCAGCAGCTTTGTAAGGGGGGCCTCCTACGAGCAGTACTTC.